The next 26 T cell receptor beta chains were all read from a single sample in a study of cytomegalovirus exposure and HLA in healthy donors. The PCR contained 60 Vbeta and 13 Jbeta primers. Sequencing was performed with immunoSEQ multiplex PCR; in TCRdb, only in-frame clones are kept and a portion is missing. The data show fewer than 85,000 clones, with 72% seen just once and roughly 4.9% held by the top ten. The sequenced sample was PBMCs. The receptors were gathered from a man between 60 and 70 years old in good health and CMV-seropositive.

In this sample, this clone turned up a few times. The rearrangement links TRBV23-1 to TRBJ2-3; 7 bases align to TRBD2. TRBV23-1 is classed as an ORF, of uncertain function. After removal of 0 bases from V and 2 bases from J, the junction contained 8 bases not matched to a gene. The CDR3 runs 17 residues. The CDR3 coding sequence is TGCGCCAGCAGTCAATCGCCCCTAGCGGCTATCACAGATACGCAGTATTTT. Protein product: CASSQSPLAAITDTQYF.

The sample holds a few counts of this clone. This rearrangement joins TRBV2 to TRBJ1-1, with a tentative D call TRBD1 (5 bases). There are 16 residues in the CDR3. The V end was cut by 6 bases, the J end by 6 bases, with 23 bases between. CDR1 is SNHLY and CDR2 is FYNNEI in the germline V gene. In DNA form, the CDR3 reads TGTGCCAGCAGCACTCAACAGGTTGCGTTAGGCGCTGAAGCTTTCTTT. Translated, it gives CASSTQQVALGAEAFF.

This chain's CDR3 is CASSLGSGGAVSEQFF. The CDR3 nucleotides are TGTGCCAGCAGCTTAGGTAGCGGGGGGGCCGTGAGTGAGCAGTTCTTC. The rearrangement uses TRBV7-2 and TRBJ2-1; 11 nucleotides match TRBD2. CDR1 SGHTA and CDR2 FQGNSA come from the germline V gene. V lost 1 base and J lost 9; bases outside the gene matches: 8. This CDR3 has 16 residues.

The chain uses TRBV5-6 and TRBJ2-1; the match to TRBD1 covers 10 bases. The junction had 4 bases not matched to a gene; V was cut back by 3 bases and J by 4 bases. Germline V CDR1 and CDR2: SGHDT, YYEEEE. The CDR3 is 15 amino acids. Here the CDR3 DNA reads TGTGCCAGCAGCTCCCCGGGACAGGGGTACAATGAGCAGTTCTTC. As protein: CASSSPGQGYNEQFF. Full variable domain (outside the CDR3, taken from reference TRBV5-6 and TRBJ2-1): DAGVTQSPTHLIKTRGQQVTLRCSPKSGHDTVSWYQQALGQGPQFIFQYYEEEERQRGNFPDRFSGHQFPNYSSELNVNALLLGDSALYLCASSSPGQGYNEQFFGPGTRLTVL.

The DNA for the CDR3 is TGTGCCAGCAGTTTATACATATCTAGCACAGATACGCAGTATTTT. This translates into CASSLYISSTDTQYF. The chain uses TRBV27 and TRBJ2-3; D is ambiguous. Trimming removed 1 base from V and 0 bases from J, with 8 bases in between. Germline V CDR1 and CDR2: MNHEY, SMNVEV (reference sequence). CDR3 length equals 15 residues.

The table lists this clone with a few counts. J is TRBJ2-5 and V is TRBV4-2, with 7 bases fitting TRBD2. The CDR3 covers 15 residues. Germline trimming cut 0 bases from V and 3 bases from J; bases unmatched to any gene: 4. Germline values: CDR1 LGHNA, CDR2 YNFKEQ. This CDR3 is CASSQDGTIEETQYF. In DNA form, the CDR3 reads TGTGCCAGCAGCCAAGATGGGACTATCGAAGAGACCCAGTACTTC.

V gene TRBV4-1 combines with J gene TRBJ2-2; D unclear. This CDR3 region has 17 residues. In germline, CDR1 is MGHRA, CDR2 YSYEKL. Trimming removed 0 bases at V and 7 bases at J, with 18 bases between. DNA of the CDR3: TGCGCCAGCAGCCAAGATAACGGCGGAGTCGCGGTCGGGGAGCTGTTTTTT. Protein product: CASSQDNGGVAVGELFF.

This clone was seen only once. This sequence joins TRBV19 and TRBJ1-5, with TRBD1 matching over 8 bases. CDR3 length: 15 residues. The V and J ends lost 7 bases and 3 bases, in that order; junction bases with no gene match: 8. The germline V gene encodes CDR1 LNHDA and CDR2 SQIVND (reference sequence). CDR3 residues: CASKSQGVHNQPQHF. The DNA of the CDR3 is TGTGCCAGTAAATCACAGGGGGTTCACAATCAGCCCCAGCATTTT.

The rearrangement uses TRBV6-5 and TRBJ2-7; D is uncertain. The CDR3 sequence is 13 residues long. Germline V lookup: CDR1 MNHEY, CDR2 SVGAGI. Deletions cut 0 bases from V and 1 base from J, with 4 bases between. The DNA of the CDR3 is TGTGCCAGCAGTTACTCGCAGTCCTACGAGCAGTACTTC. Its translation: CASSYSQSYEQYF.

The V and J genes are TRBV25-1 and TRBJ1-1; 7 nucleotides align to TRBD1. This CDR3 is 15 amino acids long. The J segment lost 0 bases and the V segment lost 2 bases, leaving 3 bases of the junction unmatched. Germline V gene data show CDR1 as MGHDK and CDR2 as SYGVNS. The CDR3 reads CASSEVRGMNTEAFF. For the CDR3, the DNA is TGTGCCAGCAGTGAAGTCAGGGGGATGAACACTGAAGCTTTCTTT.

The chain has TRBV4-3 and TRBJ1-3; no definite D call. The CDR3 is 13 residues long. Trimming shortened V by 1 base and J by 4 bases, and 5 bases separated the two germline ends. The germline CDR1 and CDR2 sequences are LGHNA and YSLEER. CDR3 coding DNA: TGCGCCAGCAGCCAAGCACAGGGAAACACCATATATTTT. Its protein is CASSQAQGNTIYF.

The genes are TRBV30 and TRBJ2-3; 7 bases are a match to TRBD1. The germline V gene encodes CDR1 GTSNPN and CDR2 SVGIG (reference sequence). V shed 2 bases, J shed 1 base, and the junction held 3 bases outside the gene matches. The CDR3 sequence is 14 residues long. CDR3 protein: CAWSHGTGTDTQYF. The CDR3 nucleotides are TGTGCCTGGAGTCATGGGACAGGCACAGATACGCAGTATTTT. Drawing the rest from reference TRBV30 and TRBJ2-3, the complete variable domain is SQTIHQWPATLVQPVGSPLSLECTVEGTSNPNLYWYRQAAGRGLQLLFYSVGIGQISSEVPQNLSASRPQDRQFILSSKKLLLSDSGFYLCAWSHGTGTDTQYFGPGTRLTVL.

The gene calls are TRBV27 and TRBJ2-7, with a weak D call TRBD1 (6 bases). Germline CDR1 and CDR2: MNHEY and SMNVEV (reference sequence). Trimming cost V 6 bases and J 5 bases, with 17 bases left between them. The CDR3 contains 14 residues. Written as DNA, the CDR3 is TGTGCCAGCAGCGAGGCAGGGGCGCATAACGAGCAGTACTTC. Translation gives CASSEAGAHNEQYF.

The chain combines TRBV19 with TRBJ2-1; tentative D call: TRBD2 (6 bases). Deletions cut 5 bases from V and 4 bases from J, with 21 bases between. Germline values: CDR1 LNHDA, CDR2 SQIVND (reference sequence). The CDR3 covers 17 residues. The CDR3: CASSVGGGTVGYNEQFF. The CDR3 DNA follows: TGTGCCAGTAGTGTCGGGGGAGGAACAGTGGGTTACAATGAGCAGTTCTTC.

This clone appeared a few times. The chain combines TRBV15 with TRBJ2-3; a weak D match, TRBD2 (6 bases). Deletions cut 3 bases from V and 1 base from J, with 14 bases between. CDR1 and CDR2 (germline): LNHNV, YYDKDF (reference sequence). This CDR3 is 16 amino acids long. The DNA of the CDR3 is TGTGCCACCAGCAGTGGCGGGACTGCGGGCACAGATACGCAGTATTTT. It specifies CATSSGGTAGTDTQYF.

This chain links TRBV6-5 with TRBJ2-5; 10 bases agree with TRBD2. The J segment lost 5 bases and the V segment lost 7 bases, leaving 4 bases of the junction unmatched. Germline-derived CDR1 and CDR2 are MNHEY and SVGAGI. The CDR3 totals 13 residues. The CDR3 nucleotides are TGTGCCAGCATTTCTAGCGGGAGTGAGACCCAGTACTTC. Its protein product is CASISSGSETQYF.

J is TRBJ2-7 and V is TRBV4-2; a weak D match, TRBD1 (6 bases). Germline CDR1 LGHNA, CDR2 YNFKEQ. This CDR3 is built from 14 residues. The ends were cut back, 4 bases at V and 2 bases at J, with 12 bases in the middle. This chain's CDR3 is CASSPRTEPYEQYF. In DNA, the CDR3 is TGTGCCAGCAGCCCCCGGACAGAGCCCTACGAGCAGTACTTC.

The genes are TRBV19 and TRBJ2-7; D might be TRBD2 (6 bases). CDR3 length equals 14 residues. The V gene lost 6 bases and the J gene lost 2 bases, with 14 bases spanning the gap. CDR1 is LNHDA, CDR2 SQIVND, per germline (reference sequence). The CDR3 region is CASRLAGSAYEQYF. As DNA, the CDR3 is TGTGCCAGTAGACTAGCTGGTTCCGCCTACGAGCAGTACTTC. The entire variable domain, with the rest obtained from reference TRBV19 and TRBJ2-7, is as follows: DGGITQSPKYLFRKEGQNVTLSCEQNLNHDAMYWYRQDPGQGLRLIYYSQIVNDFQKGDIAEGYSVSREKKESFPLTVTSAQKNPTAFYLCASRLAGSAYEQYFGPGTRLTVT.

This clone has just a few counts. This chain uses TRBV29-1 with TRBJ2-7; 9 bases align to TRBD2. Germline lookup yields CDR1 SQVTM and CDR2 ANQGSEA. Germline trimming cut 6 bases from V and 6 bases from J; bases unmatched to any gene: 6. The CDR3 extends over 12 amino acids. The CDR3 nucleotides are TGCAGCGTAGGTAGCGGGGGCACCGAGCAGTACTTC. Protein: CSVGSGGTEQYF.

This chain links TRBV23-1 with TRBJ2-3; no clear D. TRBV23-1 carries the ORF label, with uncertain function. Trimming took 2 bases from V and 3 from J, leaving 3 bases between them. This CDR3 is 12 amino acids long. The CDR3, as DNA: TGCGCCAGCAGTCAACAGACAGATACGCAGTATTTT. This translates into CASSQQTDTQYF.

CDR3 amino acids: CASSPTQWGDEAFF. CDR3 DNA sequence: TGTGCCAGCAGCCCCACTCAGTGGGGGGATGAAGCTTTCTTT. The J gene is TRBJ1-1, the V gene TRBV11-2, with a tentative D call TRBD1 (5 bases). The V gene lost 5 bases and the J gene lost 7 bases, with 17 bases spanning the gap. Germline V CDR1 and CDR2: SGHAT, FQNNGV. The CDR3 is 14 residues long.

The chain employs TRBV16 and TRBJ2-7; 9 nucleotides align to TRBD1. This CDR3 has 15 residues. The germline V gene has CDR1 KGHSY and CDR2 FQNENV. Trimming at V came to 5 bases and at J to 5 bases, leaving 10 bases not matched to a gene. CDR3 sequence reads: CASSATGGKVDEQYF. The CDR3, as DNA: TGTGCCAGCAGCGCCACAGGGGGCAAGGTAGACGAGCAGTACTTC.

The chain links TRBV7-9 to TRBJ2-5, with D possibly matching TRBD1 (6 bases). This CDR3 spans 13 amino acids. Per the germline V gene, CDR1 is SEHNR and CDR2 is FQNEAQ (reference sequence). V was clipped by 3 bases and J by 2 bases, with 7 bases between them. CDR3 sequence: CASSLDSQETQYF. DNA for the CDR3: TGTGCCAGCAGCTTGGACAGTCAAGAGACCCAGTACTTC.

The J gene is TRBJ1-6, the V gene TRBV5-4; D unclear. Trimming stripped 4 bases from V and 5 bases from J, with 10 bases between. The CDR3 has 14 residues. Germline CDR1 and CDR2: SGHNT and YYREEE (reference sequence). CDR3 residues: CASSRRTDNSPLHF. Here the CDR3 DNA reads TGTGCCAGCAGCCGGAGGACGGATAATTCACCCCTCCACTTT.

V gene TRBV7-2 combines with J gene TRBJ2-5; D possibly corresponds to TRBD2 (5 bases). The germline V gene has CDR1 SGHTA and CDR2 FQGNSA. Trimming removed 2 bases at V and 4 bases at J, with 8 bases between. This CDR3 has 13 residues. The DNA of the CDR3 is TGTGCCAGCAGCTTAAATGGGAGAGAGACCCAGTACTTC. Its protein is CASSLNGRETQYF.

This clone has a handful of counts. This sequence joins TRBV12-1 and TRBJ2-4; the table names TRBD1, a call not compared with the DNA. TRBV12-1 is a pseudogene locus. The length of the CDR3 is 18 residues. Here the CDR3 reads CASSFVSRQALAKNIQYF. The CDR3 nucleotides read TGTGCCAGCAGCTTTGTCTCCCGACAGGCCCTAGCCAAAAACATTCAGTACTTC.